This T cell receptor (beta chain) is drawn from a study of cytomegalovirus exposure and HLA in healthy donors. Study context: Later, an analysis reported that the 120 or so validation repertoires had used the same platform as the approximately 720 first-cohort repertoires.

The study, taken as a whole, reports: Cytomegalovirus association was listed for 170 or so TCR beta chains. The tendency of first-cohort TCR clusters to co-occur in the roughly 130 validation repertoires emerged from a later analysis.

There are 16 residues in the CDR3. V was clipped by 0 bases and J by 3 bases; unmatched bases: 4. Germline CDR1 MRHNA, CDR2 SNTAGT. Clones were read by immunoSEQ multiplex PCR, and TCRdb kept only the in-frame ones, dropping some. The table includes about 160,000 clones, roughly 91% detected once. In the case of this clone: Its antigen remains unknown.

The validation cohort, a group of over a hundred subjects, included the donors and was separate from the roughly 700-subject first cohort. The source material was PBMCs. The rearrangement uses TRBV6-4 and TRBJ2-7, with 11 nucleotides matching TRBD2. The source of this sequence is a man aged 18 to 30 in good health and CMV-seropositive. CDR3 DNA sequence: TGTGCCAGCAGTGACTCGGGACTAGCGGACAACTACGAGCAGTACTTC. This encodes CASSDSGLADNYEQYF.